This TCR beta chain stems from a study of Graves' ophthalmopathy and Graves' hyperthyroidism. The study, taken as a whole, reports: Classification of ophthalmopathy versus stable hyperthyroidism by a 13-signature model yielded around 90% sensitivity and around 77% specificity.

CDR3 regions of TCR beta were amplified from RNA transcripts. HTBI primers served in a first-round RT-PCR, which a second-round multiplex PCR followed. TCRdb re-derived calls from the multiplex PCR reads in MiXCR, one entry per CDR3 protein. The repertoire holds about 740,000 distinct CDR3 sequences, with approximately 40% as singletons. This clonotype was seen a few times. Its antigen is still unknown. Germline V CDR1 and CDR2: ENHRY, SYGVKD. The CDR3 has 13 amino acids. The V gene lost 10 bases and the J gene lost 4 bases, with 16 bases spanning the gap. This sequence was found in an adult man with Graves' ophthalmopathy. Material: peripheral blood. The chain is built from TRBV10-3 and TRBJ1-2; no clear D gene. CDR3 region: CASAPAASYGYTF. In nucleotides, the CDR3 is TGTGCCAGCGCACCCGCTGCAAGCTATGGCTACACCTTC.